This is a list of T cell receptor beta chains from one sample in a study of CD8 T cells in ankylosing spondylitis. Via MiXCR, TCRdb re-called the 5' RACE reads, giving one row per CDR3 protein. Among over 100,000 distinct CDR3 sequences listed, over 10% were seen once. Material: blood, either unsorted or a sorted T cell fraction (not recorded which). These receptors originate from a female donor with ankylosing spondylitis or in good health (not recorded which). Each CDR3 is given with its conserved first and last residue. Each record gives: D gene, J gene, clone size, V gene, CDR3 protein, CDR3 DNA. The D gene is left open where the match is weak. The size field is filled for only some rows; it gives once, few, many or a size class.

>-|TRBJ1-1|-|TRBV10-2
CASSVLGAVITEAFF
TGCGCCAGCAGTGTATTGGGGGCTGTAATCACTGAAGCTTTCTTT
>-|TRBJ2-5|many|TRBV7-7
CASSSGQRETQYF
TGTGCCAGCAGTTCTGGACAACGGGAGACCCAGTACTTC
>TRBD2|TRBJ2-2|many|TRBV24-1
CAIGTSLKGGELFF
TGTGCCATCGGGACTAGCCTAAAGGGCGGGGAGCTGTTTTTT
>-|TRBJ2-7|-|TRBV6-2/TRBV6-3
CASSSPGQDYEQYF
TGTGCCAGCAGTTCACCGGGACAAGACTACGAGCAGTACTTC
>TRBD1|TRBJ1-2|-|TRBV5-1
CASSADRDYTF
TGCGCCAGCAGCGCGGACAGGGACTACACCTTC
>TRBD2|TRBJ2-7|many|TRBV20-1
CSARDKIRAGVGDEQYF
TGCAGTGCTAGAGATAAGATAAGGGCGGGAGTAGGCGACGAGCAGTACTTC
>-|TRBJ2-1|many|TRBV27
CASSLSRRTVDNEQFF
TGTGCCAGCAGTTTATCGCGGCGGACAGTAGACAATGAGCAGTTCTTC
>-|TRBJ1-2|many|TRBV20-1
CSAPAGAIYGYTF
TGCAGTGCTCCCGCAGGGGCGATCTATGGCTACACCTTC
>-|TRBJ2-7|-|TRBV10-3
CAISESSYEQYF
TGTGCCATCAGTGAGTCTAGTTACGAGCAGTACTTC
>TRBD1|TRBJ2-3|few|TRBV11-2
CASSPAWGTAGTDTQYF
TGTGCCAGCAGCCCAGCGTGGGGGACAGCAGGCACAGATACGCAGTATTTT
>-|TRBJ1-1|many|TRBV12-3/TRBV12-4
CASSFSRVNTEAFF
TGTGCCAGCAGTTTTTCCAGGGTAAACACTGAAGCTTTCTTT
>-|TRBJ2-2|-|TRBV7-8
CASSEQGRQNTGELFF
TGTGCCAGCAGCGAACAGGGACGGCAGAACACCGGGGAGCTGTTTTTT
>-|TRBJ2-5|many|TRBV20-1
CSARDETQYF
TGCAGTGCTAGGGACGAGACCCAGTACTTC
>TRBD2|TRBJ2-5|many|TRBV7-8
CASSFLSGGYQETQYF
TGTGCCAGCAGCTTCCTTAGCGGGGGGTATCAAGAGACCCAGTACTTC
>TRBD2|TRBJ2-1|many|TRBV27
CASNTGGLVINEQFF
TGTGCCAGCAACACGGGGGGACTAGTAATCAATGAGCAGTTCTTC
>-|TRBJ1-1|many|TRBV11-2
CASSLEWGFGTEAFF
TGTGCCAGCAGCTTAGAATGGGGGTTTGGGACTGAAGCTTTCTTT
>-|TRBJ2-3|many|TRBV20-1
CSATRASTDTQYF
TGCAGTGCTACGCGGGCGAGCACAGATACGCAGTATTTT
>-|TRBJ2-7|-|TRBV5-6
CASSLVAGEQYF
TGTGCCAGCAGCTTGGTGGCTGGCGAGCAGTACTTC
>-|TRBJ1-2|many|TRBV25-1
CASSAAWYRVGYTF
TGTGCCAGCAGTGCGGCGTGGTACAGGGTGGGCTACACCTTC
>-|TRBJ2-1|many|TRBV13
CASRSGRSHEQFF
TGTGCCAGCAGGTCGGGGCGCTCCCATGAGCAGTTCTTC
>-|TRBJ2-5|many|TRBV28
CASSGQPQETQYF
TGTGCCAGCAGTGGACAGCCCCAAGAGACCCAGTACTTC
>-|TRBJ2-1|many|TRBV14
CASSQAYNEQFF
TGTGCCAGCAGCCAAGCTTACAATGAGCAGTTCTTC
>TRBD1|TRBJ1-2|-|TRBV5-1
CANSLVVGQGSNYGYTF
TGCGCCAACAGCTTGGTAGTGGGACAGGGGAGTAACTATGGCTACACCTTC
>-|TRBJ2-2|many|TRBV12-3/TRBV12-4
CASSLGPHGELFF
TGTGCCAGCTCTCTAGGGCCGCACGGGGAGCTGTTTTTT
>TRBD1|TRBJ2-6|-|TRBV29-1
CSVRDRVSGANVLTF
TGCAGCGTTCGGGACAGGGTTTCTGGGGCCAACGTCCTGACTTTC
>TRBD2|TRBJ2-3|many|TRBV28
CASSSPSGGGTDTQYF
TGTGCCAGCAGTTCGCCTAGCGGGGGGGGCACAGATACGCAGTATTTT
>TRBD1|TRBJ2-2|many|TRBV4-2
CASSQGRGGTGITGELFF
TGTGCCAGCAGCCAAGGAAGGGGGGGGACAGGGATAACCGGGGAGCTGTTTTTT
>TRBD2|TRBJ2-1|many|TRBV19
CASSITAGGGINEQFF
TGTGCCAGTAGTATCACGGCGGGCGGGGGAATCAATGAGCAGTTCTTC
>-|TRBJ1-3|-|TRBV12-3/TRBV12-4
CASSSGPLSGNTIYF
TGTGCCAGCAGTTCAGGACCACTCTCTGGAAACACCATATATTTT
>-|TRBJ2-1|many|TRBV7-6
CASSEPGIQNEQFF
TGTGCCAGCAGCGAACCCGGGATTCAGAATGAGCAGTTCTTC
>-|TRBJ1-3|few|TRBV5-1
CASRQAFGNTIYF
TGCGCCAGCAGGCAAGCTTTTGGAAACACCATATATTTT
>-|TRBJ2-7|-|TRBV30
CAWSRTDHHGYEQYF
TGTGCCTGGAGCCGGACAGACCACCACGGCTACGAGCAGTACTTC
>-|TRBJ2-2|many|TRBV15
CATSRDGSTLGELFF
TGTGCCACCAGCAGAGATGGTTCGACACTCGGGGAGCTGTTTTTT
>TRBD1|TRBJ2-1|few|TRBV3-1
CASCQDRWPGQIYNEQFF
TGTGCCTCCTGCCAAGATAGGTGGCCGGGACAGATCTACAATGAGCAGTTCTTC
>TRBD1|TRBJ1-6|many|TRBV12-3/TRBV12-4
CASSFGTGGNSPLHF
TGTGCCAGCAGTTTTGGGACAGGGGGTAATTCACCCCTCCACTTT
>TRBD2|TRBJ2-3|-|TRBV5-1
CVSRRGGGTDTQYF
TGCGTCTCCCGACGGGGGGGAGGCACAGATACGCAGTATTTT
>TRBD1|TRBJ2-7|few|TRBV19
CASSFASFDRVEQYF
TGTGCCAGTAGTTTCGCCTCATTCGACAGGGTCGAGCAGTACTTC